This T cell receptor (beta chain) was captured in a study of cytomegalovirus exposure and HLA in healthy donors. Study in general: Around 180 million T cells yielded 120 million or so unique TCR beta sequences, as an earlier analysis found.

The CDR3 length is 18 residues. The germline V gene encodes CDR1 LNHDA and CDR2 SQIVND (reference sequence). V dropped 3 bases and J dropped 1 base, with 18 bases sitting between them. PCR amplification relied on 60 Vbeta primers (plus 13 Jbeta primers). Only in-frame clones appear in the TCRdb table, and some are missing; sequencing was by immunoSEQ multiplex PCR. Its listing shows more than 200,000 clones. Study-wide results and caveats: Researchers counted roughly 150 TCR beta chains as cytomegalovirus-associated. There were a few CMV-associated chains whose specificity for CMV antigens was confirmed in vitro. HLA restriction was apparent for most CMV-associated TCR beta chains in a later analysis.

In the case of this clone: Its antigen is as yet unknown.

Sequencing was performed on PBMCs. This chain joins TRBV19 and TRBJ2-2, with a tentative D call TRBD1 (6 bases). The TCR sequence derives from a woman aged 30 to 39 in good health and CMV-seropositive. For the CDR3, the DNA is TGTGCCAGTAGTATGGATCCACCGGGACACGAGAACACCGGGGAGCTGTTTTTT. Its protein product is CASSMDPPGHENTGELFF.